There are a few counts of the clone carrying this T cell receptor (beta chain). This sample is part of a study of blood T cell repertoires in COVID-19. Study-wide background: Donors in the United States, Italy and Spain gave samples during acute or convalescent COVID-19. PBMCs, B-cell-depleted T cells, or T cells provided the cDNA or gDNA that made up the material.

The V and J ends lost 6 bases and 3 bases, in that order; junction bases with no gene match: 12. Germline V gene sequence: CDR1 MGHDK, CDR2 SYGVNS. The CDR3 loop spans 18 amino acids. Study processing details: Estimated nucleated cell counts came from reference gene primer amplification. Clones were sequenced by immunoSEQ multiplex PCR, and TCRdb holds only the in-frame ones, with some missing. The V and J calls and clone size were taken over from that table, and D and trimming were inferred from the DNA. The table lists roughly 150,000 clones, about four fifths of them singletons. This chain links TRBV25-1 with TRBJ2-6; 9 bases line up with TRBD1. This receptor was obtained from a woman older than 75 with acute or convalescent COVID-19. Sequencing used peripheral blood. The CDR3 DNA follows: TGTGCCAGCAGGGGGACCCGGGACAGGGCTTATGGGGCCAACGTCCTGACTTTC. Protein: CASRGTRDRAYGANVLTF.